The 20 T cell receptor beta chains reported below all come from one sample, sequenced in a study of blood T cell repertoires in COVID-19. TCRdb's table, derived via immunoSEQ multiplex PCR, lists solely in-frame clones and lacks some. This sample has a few hundred thousand clones, with around 85% found just once. Sequenced input: PBMCs or T cells enriched from blood (not recorded which). These receptors all come from a woman between 40 and 55 years old with acute COVID-19.

V is TRBV18 and J is TRBJ2-2; TRBD1 matches at 7 bases. Germline values: CDR1 KGHSH, CDR2 LQKENI. The CDR3 spans 20 residues. Losses at the gene ends were 2 bases for V and 8 bases for J; bases not matched to a gene: 23. This chain's CDR3 is CASSPKSHGDRAMRLGELFF. The CDR3 DNA follows: TGTGCCAGCTCACCAAAATCCCATGGCGACAGGGCGATGAGATTAGGGGAGCTGTTTTTT. Full variable domain (rest looked up from reference TRBV18 and TRBJ2-2): NAGVMQNPRHLVRRRGQEARLRCSPMKGHSHVYWYRQLPEEGLKFMVYLQKENIIDESGMPKERFSAEFPKEGPSILRIQQVVRGDSAAYFCASSPKSHGDRAMRLGELFFGEGSRLTVL.

The chain is built from TRBV9 and TRBJ2-1, with TRBD2 matching 7 bases. The junction had 7 bases not matched to a gene; V was cut back by 0 bases and J by 7 bases. CDR3 size: 15 residues. Looked up from germline, CDR1 is SGDLS and CDR2 is YYNGEE. Here the CDR3 reads CASSVGGGDPNEQFF. DNA for the CDR3: TGTGCCAGCAGCGTAGGGGGAGGGGATCCTAATGAGCAGTTCTTC.

V usage is TRBV19 and J usage is TRBJ1-6; 10 positions match TRBD1. V gave up 5 bases and J gave up 6 bases; unmatched junction bases: 10. This CDR3 contains 17 residues. In germline, CDR1 is LNHDA, CDR2 SQIVND (reference sequence). The CDR3, as DNA: TGTGCCAGTAGTCCGCGACAGGGGGCTTCAAGTAATTCACCCCTCCACTTT. This codes for CASSPRQGASSNSPLHF.

This chain joins TRBV7-9 and TRBJ2-6, with 9 bases identical to TRBD1. Trimming cost V 5 bases and J 4 bases; bases outside gene matches: 9. This CDR3 has 17 amino acids. Germline V CDR1 and CDR2: SEHNR, FQNEAQ (reference sequence). The CDR3 region is CASSGPYRGLGANVLTF. The CDR3 DNA reads TGTGCCAGCAGCGGACCCTACAGGGGGCTGGGGGCCAACGTCCTGACTTTC.

The chain employs TRBV6-4 and TRBJ2-7, with 7 bases fitting TRBD2. The CDR3 consists of 15 residues. Germline assignment: CDR1 MRHNA and CDR2 SNTAGT. The junction had 10 bases not matched to a gene; V was cut back by 6 bases and J by 2 bases. This CDR3 is CASSLVSGSTYEQYF. CDR3 nucleotide sequence: TGTGCCAGCAGCCTAGTTAGCGGGTCCACCTACGAGCAGTACTTC.

This chain joins TRBV6-5 and TRBJ2-7, with D possibly being TRBD2 (6 bases). This CDR3 has 14 residues. Germline CDR1 is MNHEY and CDR2 is SVGAGI. Trimming shortened V by 5 bases and J by 1 base, and 12 bases separated the two germline ends. CDR3 DNA sequence: TGTGCCAGCAGTCTGGGACTGGATTCCTACGAGCAGTACTTC. Protein sequence: CASSLGLDSYEQYF.

The V call is TRBV7-3, the J call TRBJ2-1; 9 bases match TRBD2. J lost 15 bases, V lost 5 bases, and 11 bases had no gene match. The CDR3 sequence is 13 residues long. In germline, CDR1 is SGHTA, CDR2 FQGTGA. This CDR3 reads CASSVALAGYLFF. In DNA, the CDR3 is TGTGCCAGCAGCGTCGCACTAGCGGGCTATTTGTTCTTC.

This clone was seen only once. The V call is TRBV19, the J call TRBJ1-4; D is possibly TRBD1 (5 bases). There are 17 residues in the CDR3. Germline assignment: CDR1 LNHDA and CDR2 SQIVND (reference sequence). The V end was cut by 3 bases, the J end by 7 bases, with 21 bases between. For the CDR3, the DNA is TGTGCCAGTAGTATTCGATCAATCCCAGGGTGGAGTGAAAAACTGTTTTTT. This translates into CASSIRSIPGWSEKLFF. The full variable domain, its missing parts supplied by reference TRBV19 and TRBJ1-4, is DGGITQSPKYLFRKEGQNVTLSCEQNLNHDAMYWYRQDPGQGLRLIYYSQIVNDFQKGDIAEGYSVSREKKESFPLTVTSAQKNPTAFYLCASSIRSIPGWSEKLFFGSGTQLSVL.

This rearrangement joins TRBV4-3 to TRBJ1-3; TRBD1 agrees at 8 bases. Germline V gene sequence: CDR1 LGHNA, CDR2 YSLEER. This CDR3 is 15 amino acids long. Unmatched junction bases numbered 6, after V lost 1 base and J lost 7 bases. The CDR3 DNA is TGCGCCAGCAGCCAAGGGCCAGGGGGCGAGAACACCATATATTTT. Residues: CASSQGPGGENTIYF.

V and J are TRBV7-2 and TRBJ2-7; a weak D match, TRBD1 (6 bases). This CDR3 spans 14 amino acids. The V and J ends lost 1 base and 3 bases respectively, with 10 bases between them. Germline loops: CDR1 SGHTA, CDR2 FQGNSA. CDR3 loop: CASSLGSGVYEQYF. In nucleotides, the CDR3 is TGTGCCAGCAGCTTAGGATCAGGGGTCTACGAGCAGTACTTC. The full variable domain, in which reference TRBV7-2 and TRBJ2-7 provide the parts outside the CDR3, is GAGVSQSPSNKVTEKGKDVELRCDPISGHTALYWYRQSLGQGLEFLIYFQGNSAPDKSGLPSDRFSAERTGGSVSTLTIQRTQQEDSAVYLCASSLGSGVYEQYFGPGTRLTVT.

CDR3 sequence (DNA): TGTGCCAGCAGTCCATCAGGGGGATCAGCTTTCTTT. This translates into CASSPSGGSAFF. The rearrangement links TRBV27 to TRBJ1-1; 7 nucleotides align to TRBD1. The CDR3 totals 12 residues. The germline CDR1 and CDR2 sequences are MNHEY and SMNVEV (reference sequence). The trim removed 5 bases at V and 10 bases at J, leaving 7 bases unmatched.

This chain uses TRBV4-3 with TRBJ2-5; D perhaps matches TRBD2 (6 bases). Germline CDR1 reads LGHNA; CDR2 reads YSLEER. With 0 bases removed from V and 3 bases from J, the gap between germline ends came to 17 bases. The CDR3 runs to 17 residues. CDR3 amino acids: CASSQEYGLAGKETQYF. The CDR3 DNA follows: TGCGCCAGCAGCCAAGAATACGGGTTGGCGGGAAAAGAGACCCAGTACTTC.

The chain joins TRBV19 to TRBJ1-2; 9 nucleotides align to TRBD1. The V segment lost 8 bases and the J segment 3 bases; nucleotides outside the gene matches: 7. Germline assignment: CDR1 LNHDA and CDR2 SQIVND (reference sequence). The CDR3 is 14 residues long. CDR3 in amino acids: CASLPDRGYYGYTF. DNA for the CDR3: TGTGCCAGTCTTCCGGACAGGGGTTACTATGGCTACACCTTC. Variable domain in full (rest from reference TRBV19 and TRBJ1-2): DGGITQSPKYLFRKEGQNVTLSCEQNLNHDAMYWYRQDPGQGLRLIYYSQIVNDFQKGDIAEGYSVSREKKESFPLTVTSAQKNPTAFYLCASLPDRGYYGYTFGSGTRLTVV.

This chain uses TRBV29-1 with TRBJ1-4; possibly TRBD1 for D (5 bases). The CDR3 sequence is 14 residues long. The germline V gene encodes CDR1 SQVTM and CDR2 ANQGSEA. Deletions cut 7 bases from V and 4 bases from J, with 16 bases between. The DNA of the CDR3 is TGCAGCGCCCGTGGAGGGGACGGTAATGAAAAACTGTTTTTT. It is translated as CSARGGDGNEKLFF.

The chain couples TRBV7-8 to TRBJ2-3; D is perhaps TRBD2 (7 bases). V was clipped by 1 base and J by 0 bases, with 11 bases between them. Per germline, CDR1 SGHVS and CDR2 FQNEAQ. CDR3 length: 16 amino acids. DNA of the CDR3: TGTGCCAGCAGCTTAGAAGGCGGGGGCAGCACAGATACGCAGTATTTT. This codes for CASSLEGGGSTDTQYF.

This chain uses TRBV27 with TRBJ1-1; D not certain. This CDR3 has 15 amino acids. Germline values: CDR1 MNHEY, CDR2 SMNVEV (reference sequence). Trimming shortened V by 2 bases and J by 0 bases, and 10 bases separated the two germline ends. CDR3 DNA sequence: TGTGCCAGCAGTTTAGGTGGCACAGTGAACACTGAAGCTTTCTTT. Translating it yields CASSLGGTVNTEAFF.

The rearrangement joins TRBV2 to TRBJ1-1; D is perhaps TRBD1 (5 bases). This CDR3 comprises 14 residues. V lost 4 bases to trimming and J lost 8 bases, with 17 bases between them. CDR1 and CDR2 (germline): SNHLY, FYNNEI. CDR3 bases: TGTGCCAGCAGTGGAACGGACACCCAGCCGGAAGCTTTCTTT. Its protein product is CASSGTDTQPEAFF. Full variable domain (rest looked up from reference TRBV2 and TRBJ1-1): EPEVTQTPSHQVTQMGQEVILRCVPISNHLYFYWYRQILGQKVEFLVSFYNNEISEKSEIFDDQFSVERPDGSNFTLKIRSTKLEDSAMYFCASSGTDTQPEAFFGQGTRLTVV.

V is TRBV6-5 and J is TRBJ1-2, with TRBD1 matching 9 bases. The germline gives CDR1 MNHEY, CDR2 SVGAGI. The V and J ends lost 2 bases and 3 bases, in that order; junction bases with no gene match: 4. This CDR3 comprises 15 residues. CDR3 nucleotide sequence: TGTGCCAGCAGTTACAAGTGGACAGGGGACTATGGCTACACCTTC. This codes for CASSYKWTGDYGYTF.

The rearrangement uses TRBV11-2 and TRBJ2-1; unclear D gene. V lost 0 bases to trimming and J lost 4 bases, with 7 bases between them. Germline assignment: CDR1 SGHAT and CDR2 FQNNGV. The length of the CDR3 is 14 residues. This CDR3 reads CASSLDWQYNEQFF. CDR3 nucleotide sequence: TGTGCCAGCAGCTTAGATTGGCAGTACAATGAGCAGTTCTTC.

The V gene is TRBV9, the J gene TRBJ2-3; 9 bases agree with TRBD2. The ends lost 0 bases at V and 6 bases at J; junction bases unmatched: 17. The V gene's germline CDR1 is SGDLS and CDR2 YYNGEE. There are 19 residues in the CDR3. The CDR3 is CASSVGEGTSRPSRDTQYF. In nucleotides, the CDR3 is TGTGCCAGCAGCGTAGGGGAGGGGACTAGCAGGCCCTCTCGGGATACGCAGTATTTT.